The T cell receptor beta chain described here comes from a study of T cells in Graves' hyperthyroidism and ophthalmopathy. The V gene's germline CDR1 is DFQATT and CDR2 SNEGSKA (reference sequence). This CDR3 contains 19 residues. The V and J ends lost 0 bases and 1 base respectively, with 19 bases between them. Patients with uncontrolled infections, other autoimmune diseases, pregnancy or lactation were excluded. There were TCR beta CDR3 regions amplified from RNA transcripts. The primer set for the first-round RT-PCR of the TCR CDR3 was HTBI. TCRdb recomputed calls from the multiplex PCR reads with MiXCR, one row per CDR3 protein. Of about 280,000 distinct CDR3 sequences listed, around a quarter are singletons. Findings and caveats of the study: Model output signaled ophthalmopathy a median about 6.3 months ahead of onset.

This clonotype was detected ten times or more. As yet, its antigen is unknown. V and J are TRBV20-1 and TRBJ2-6; D possibly corresponds to TRBD1 (5 bases). What was sequenced was blood. The TCR comes from a man aged 40-50 years with Graves' hyperthyroidism that later progressed to Graves' ophthalmopathy. The CDR3 nucleotides are TGCAGTGCTAGAGACGATGCCGGACATGAGTTGTCTGGGGCCAACGTCCTGACTTTC. Translation: CSARDDAGHELSGANVLTF.